The rows below give T cell receptor beta chains drawn from one sample of a study of regulatory T cells in long-lasting Graves disease. TCRdb recomputed calls from the multiplex PCR reads with MiXCR, one row per CDR3 protein. The table has roughly 450,000 distinct CDR3 sequences, roughly a quarter seen once. The source was peripheral blood mononuclear cells (PBMCs), collected when the disease was refractory, from a patient treated with antithyroid drugs. The receptor source for this set is a female donor with Graves disease. Both conserved end residues are trimmed from each CDR3. Each record gives: V gene, clone size, CDR3 protein. A clone size is listed for some rows: how often the clone was seen (once, few, many), or a class if it is expanded.

v_gene: TRBV5-1
abundance: few
CDR3aa: ASSLATGNSGNTIY

v_gene: TRBV7-9
abundance: .
CDR3aa: ASSSATAVWEQN

v_gene: TRBV27
abundance: many
CDR3aa: ASSLRTGGVDEQY

v_gene: TRBV20-1
abundance: .
CDR3aa: SARDLDKREASYTGELF

v_gene: TRBV7-2
abundance: .
CDR3aa: ASSPHGSPEGTGYT

v_gene: TRBV12-3/TRBV12-4
abundance: many
CDR3aa: ASSLVPPGTGLTGELF

v_gene: TRBV20-1
abundance: many
CDR3aa: SAIPGVAGRTDTQY

v_gene: TRBV2
abundance: many
CDR3aa: ASSGASMYGYT

v_gene: TRBV2
abundance: many
CDR3aa: ASSYTGGRNYGYT

v_gene: TRBV6-2/TRBV6-3
abundance: .
CDR3aa: ASSYSSVLAGGGANVLT

v_gene: TRBV7-9
abundance: .
CDR3aa: ASSPPVSASGFDSYEQY

v_gene: TRBV6-1
abundance: many
CDR3aa: ASSNRRRSWETQY

v_gene: TRBV28
abundance: many
CDR3aa: ASRRAGTSHDGYT

v_gene: TRBV19
abundance: few
CDR3aa: ASNPGQRNQPQH

v_gene: TRBV6-1
abundance: many
CDR3aa: ASSEAGGGLEAF

v_gene: TRBV10-3
abundance: few
CDR3aa: AIGVAGWPSYEQY

v_gene: TRBV9
abundance: once
CDR3aa: ASSVVRGGYT

v_gene: TRBV18
abundance: .
CDR3aa: ASSPQNSYEQY

v_gene: TRBV20-1
abundance: few
CDR3aa: SARETPQAKGYT

v_gene: TRBV3-1
abundance: .
CDR3aa: ASSNETGKDKNIQY

v_gene: TRBV30
abundance: .
CDR3aa: AWRPSMGRWGGENTGELL

v_gene: TRBV6-6
abundance: few
CDR3aa: ASSYSRRTSGDTGELF

v_gene: TRBV2
abundance: .
CDR3aa: ASRMNRAGSQPQH

v_gene: TRBV28
abundance: .
CDR3aa: ASVGGTGTDTQY

v_gene: TRBV27
abundance: many
CDR3aa: ASSFPNYGYT

v_gene: TRBV29-1
abundance: .
CDR3aa: SVEVVGGGMSGYT

v_gene: TRBV28
abundance: many
CDR3aa: ASSGKAGGTYEQY

v_gene: TRBV24-1
abundance: few
CDR3aa: ATSDSPGTSYGYT

v_gene: TRBV6-5
abundance: .
CDR3aa: ASSSTKGSYNEQF

v_gene: TRBV11-2
abundance: .
CDR3aa: ASSFLSPAETQY

v_gene: TRBV6-2/TRBV6-3
abundance: few
CDR3aa: ASSVLGGPGEQF

v_gene: TRBV20-1
abundance: few
CDR3aa: SARDDRGWTYEQY

v_gene: TRBV4-3
abundance: few
CDR3aa: ASSQDRDRQETQY

v_gene: TRBV5-1
abundance: .
CDR3aa: ASSLEQTQETQY

v_gene: TRBV29-1
abundance: .
CDR3aa: SVFTGENTEAF

v_gene: TRBV5-1
abundance: many
CDR3aa: ASSDGQGGGTETQY

v_gene: TRBV20-1
abundance: .
CDR3aa: SARVGGRAQDTQY

v_gene: TRBV2
abundance: many
CDR3aa: ASSAIGGNQETQY

v_gene: TRBV6-2/TRBV6-3
abundance: many
CDR3aa: ASKTAGVGNQPQH

v_gene: TRBV29-1
abundance: .
CDR3aa: SVRGQEEKPF